This T cell receptor (beta chain) was recorded in a study of CD8 T cells in ankylosing spondylitis. The study's findings and limits: A TCR beta motif of several highly homologous variants seemed to mark ankylosing spondylitis blood. Clones linked with disease were CD8+ and fairly uncommon in the peripheral blood.

Trimming took off 5 bases at V and 5 bases at J, with 22 bases between the two ends. The V gene's germline CDR1 is MDHEN and CDR2 SYDVKM. The CDR3 sequence is 17 residues long. TCRdb re-analysed the 5' RACE reads in MiXCR, keeping a single row per CDR3 protein. The sample has 220,000 or so distinct CDR3 sequences, approximately 10% seen once. This clonotype was observed many times. What it binds is unknown. The chain combines TRBV28 with TRBJ2-1; D could derive from TRBD1 or TRBD2 (6 bases each). This TCR came from a male donor with ankylosing spondylitis or in good health (not recorded which). Source material: blood, either unsorted or a sorted T cell fraction (not recorded which). The CDR3, as DNA: TGTGCCAGCAGTCCCCCTGGACTCGGGGGCAACCACAATGAGCAGTTCTTC. Translation: CASSPPGLGGNHNEQFF.